This T cell receptor beta chain was sequenced in a study of CD8 T cells in Susac syndrome. About 0.5 to 1 ug RNA was reverse transcribed with random hexamers. Amplification of TCR beta CDR3 used immunoSEQ multiplex PCR across 54 Vbeta and 13 Jbeta. TCRdb re-called the immunoSEQ multiplex PCR reads through MiXCR, storing one row per CDR3 protein. The sample lists around 140,000 distinct CDR3 sequences; approximately 93% were seen once. The V and J ends lost 1 base and 0 bases respectively, with 16 bases between them. This CDR3 region has 18 residues. In blood CD8+ and CD4+ T cells, TCR beta underwent sequencing. TEMRA cells were FACS-enriched, unlike CD8+ and CD4+ T cells, which were negatively isolated.

Input material: CD4+ T cells from PBMCs. The source is a human donor in good health. The chain uses TRBV12-3 or TRBV12-4 and TRBJ1-5; the D gene is possibly TRBD1 (6 bases). The CDR3 bases are TGTGCCAGCAGTTTAGGGCGGGGACAATATTCTAGCAATCAGCCCCAGCATTTT. Amino acid sequence: CASSLGRGQYSSNQPQHF.